This T cell receptor (beta chain) derives from a study of shared clonotypes between healthy human individuals (dated by TCRdb to 2018 to 2021). A note on the overall study: The cohort included three men and a couple of women between 18 and 49 years of age. Libraries were prepared and TCR repertoires were sequenced by different laboratories using diverse techniques, in order to increase sequencing depth and limit assay-specific biases. To estimate repertoire size and how much clonotype sharing occurs between individuals, the study deeply sequenced the blood TCR repertoires of 5 or 6 healthy adults. Leukapheresis yielded between about 0.9 and 10 billion PBMCs per donor. For each donor, CD4 naive and CD4 memory were each run on three plates, CD8 naive on two plates, and CD8 memory on one plate.

Using the deep immunoSEQ assay, multiplex PCR amplified TCR CDR3 regions from genomic DNA. Extracted genomic DNA from each cell subset was spread evenly across all wells of several immunoSEQ 96-well plates, with each plate serving as a replicate. For sorted subsets, around 200 ng genomic DNA, equal to 25,000 to 35,000 T cell genomes, was loaded into each replicate PCR. Purified libraries were quantified with a Qubit 3.0 fluorometer, sized on a Bioanalyzer 2100, and re-quantified with the KAPA Library Quantification kit. Each immunoSEQ 96-well plate was sequenced on its own single-read 150-cycle Illumina NextSeq 550 flow cell. Per the source publication's procedure: The immunoSEQ output contained only junctional sequences without quality scores, so filtering could not match that applied to full-length reads. To assign V/J genes and CDR3, sequences were annotated using PyIR, a Python wrapper for IgBLAST v1.9, with IMGT germline references. Reads with weak V/J assignments (E-value above 1e-6), missing CDR3, stop codons, out-of-frame junctions, or ambiguous translated residues were removed. V3J clonotypes were defined by identical inferred V gene, J gene, and CDR3 amino acid sequence. The percentage overlap between two repertoires was calculated by dividing the number of shared unique clonotypes by the size of the smaller repertoire. Richness of each repertoire was evaluated using RTK rarefaction, the Chao1 estimator, and Recon v2.1 estimates of unobserved clonotypes. OLGA was used to compute generation probabilities for all TCRbeta clonotypes that the gDNA method yielded from four donors. The table was pulled from immuneACCESS by TCRdb, which kept in-frame rearrangements only. Such tables lose some clones; where checked, under half of the loss comes from unresolved V genes, and the rest has no known cause. V, J and clone size are those of that table, while D and trimming were read from the DNA. Across this sample there are 1.5 million to 2.5 million clones, with about 95% seen only once. Jointly, the top ten make up roughly 1.2% of the sample.

Study-level results and caveats: Based on pairwise subsampling, the degree of clonotype sharing among donors was expected to be affected by sequencing depth. The small number of donors limited the genetic and exposure-history diversity represented. Clonotypes shared by all four sorted-subset donors showed higher generation probabilities than non-shared clonotypes. Sampling was restricted to blood, and TCR repertoires in tissue are likely to differ from TCR repertoires in blood. Rarefaction of sorted-subset datasets indicated incomplete sequencing despite the large sequencing depth. Larger estimated clonotype richness was generally found for naive subsets than for memory subsets. Sharing across a handful of donors was observed for around 4.8% of naive CD4, about 3.2% of naive CD8, roughly 2.4% of memory CD4, and roughly 0.4% of memory CD8 clonotypes.

CD8 naive samples were CD45RO-negative cells positively selected for CCR7, giving a CD45RA+CCR7+ population that excluded TemRA cells. The donors were healthy, HIV-negative adults who had no recently reported acute infections or vaccinations. Every donor was a Caucasian adult living in Nashville, Tennessee, USA. After blood collection by leukapheresis, PBMCs were isolated using Ficoll-Histopaque density gradient centrifugation and then cryopreserved in the vapor phase of liquid nitrogen. Purity and quantity of every magnetically sorted T cell population were checked by analytical flow cytometry. From each sorted fraction, genomic DNA was isolated and quantified by UV absorbance on a Nanodrop 2000c. About this clone itself: This clone's antigen is unknown. No much larger clone exists at a distance of one base, and base qualities are not known.

The CDR3 goes from the cysteine to the phenylalanine over 14 residues. Only CDR3 DNA remains: 42 bases, in frame from the first base. V sheds 8 bases and J sheds 4 bases, leaving 18 bases between their ends. CDR1 SQVTM and CDR2 ANQGSEA are derived from the germline V gene. The TCR comes from a man aged 18 to 30 in good health. Sequences were obtained from naive CD8+ T cells sorted from blood. Read against the paper, the sample's cell subset or site label means: CD45RA+CCR7+. This receptor chain uses TRBV29-1 and TRBJ2-1, and perhaps TRBD1 as D gene, on 7 matching bases. The CDR3 protein sequence reads: CSSYGGQIYNEQFF. The sequenced DNA is TGCAGCTCATACGGGGGACAGATATACAATGAGCAGTTCTTC.